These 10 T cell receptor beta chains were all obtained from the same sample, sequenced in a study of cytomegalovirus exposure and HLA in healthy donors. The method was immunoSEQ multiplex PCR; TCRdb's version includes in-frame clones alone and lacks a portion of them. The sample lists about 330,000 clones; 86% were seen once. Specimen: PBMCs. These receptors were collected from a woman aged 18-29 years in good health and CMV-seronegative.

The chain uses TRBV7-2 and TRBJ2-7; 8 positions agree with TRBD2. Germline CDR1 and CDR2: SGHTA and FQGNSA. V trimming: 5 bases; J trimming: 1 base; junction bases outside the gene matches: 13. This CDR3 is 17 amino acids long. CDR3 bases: TGTGCCAGCAGCCCCGGCGGGGGGCGGGAGGTATCCTACGAGCAGTACTTC. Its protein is CASSPGGGREVSYEQYF.

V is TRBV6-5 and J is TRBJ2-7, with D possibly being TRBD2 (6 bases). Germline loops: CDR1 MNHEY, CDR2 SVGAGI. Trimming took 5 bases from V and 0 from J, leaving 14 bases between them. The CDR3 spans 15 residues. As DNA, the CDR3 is TGTGCCAGCAGTCGCCCAAGCGGGTTCTCCTACGAGCAGTACTTC. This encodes CASSRPSGFSYEQYF.

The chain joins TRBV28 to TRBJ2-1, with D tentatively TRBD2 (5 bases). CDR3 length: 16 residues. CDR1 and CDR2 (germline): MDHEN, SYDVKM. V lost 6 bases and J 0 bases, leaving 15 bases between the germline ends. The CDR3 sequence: CASSPWVAGSYNEQFF. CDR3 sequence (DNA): TGTGCCAGCAGCCCTTGGGTGGCGGGCTCCTACAATGAGCAGTTCTTC.

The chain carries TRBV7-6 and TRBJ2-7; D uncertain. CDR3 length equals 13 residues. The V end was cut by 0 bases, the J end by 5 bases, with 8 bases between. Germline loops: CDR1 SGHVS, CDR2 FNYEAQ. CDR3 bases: TGTGCCAGCAGCTTAGCGCTAACAGACGAGCAGTACTTC. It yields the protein CASSLALTDEQYF.

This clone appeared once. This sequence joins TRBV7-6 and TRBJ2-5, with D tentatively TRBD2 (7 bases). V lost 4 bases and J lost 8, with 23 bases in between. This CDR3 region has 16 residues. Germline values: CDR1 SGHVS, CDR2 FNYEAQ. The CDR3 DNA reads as TGTGCCAGCAGCTCGGGTGGGACAACGGGGAGGGAAACCCAGTACTTC. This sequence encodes CASSSGGTTGRETQYF.

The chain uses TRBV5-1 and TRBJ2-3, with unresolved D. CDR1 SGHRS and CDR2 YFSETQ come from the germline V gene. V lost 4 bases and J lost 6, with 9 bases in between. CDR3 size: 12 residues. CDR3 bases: TGCGCCAGCAGCGATACGAGGGATACGCAGTATTTT. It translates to CASSDTRDTQYF.

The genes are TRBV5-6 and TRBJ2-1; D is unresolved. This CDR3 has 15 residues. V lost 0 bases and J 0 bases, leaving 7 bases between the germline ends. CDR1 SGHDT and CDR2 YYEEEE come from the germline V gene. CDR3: CASSLGGLSYNEQFF. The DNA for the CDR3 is TGTGCCAGCAGCTTGGGAGGCCTCTCCTACAATGAGCAGTTCTTC.

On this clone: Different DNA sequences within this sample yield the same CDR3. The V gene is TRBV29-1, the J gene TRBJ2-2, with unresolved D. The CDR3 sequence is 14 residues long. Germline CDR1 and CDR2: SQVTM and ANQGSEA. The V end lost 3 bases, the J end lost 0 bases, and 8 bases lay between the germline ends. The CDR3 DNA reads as TGCAGCGTTGAGTCCGGGTCGAACACCGGGGAGCTGTTTTTT. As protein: CSVESGSNTGELFF.

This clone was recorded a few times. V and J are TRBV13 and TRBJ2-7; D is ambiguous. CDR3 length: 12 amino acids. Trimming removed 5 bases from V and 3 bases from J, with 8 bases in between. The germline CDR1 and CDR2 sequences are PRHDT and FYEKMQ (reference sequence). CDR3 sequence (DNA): TGTGCCAGCAGCCGTCTCGGCTACGAGCAGTACTTC. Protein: CASSRLGYEQYF.

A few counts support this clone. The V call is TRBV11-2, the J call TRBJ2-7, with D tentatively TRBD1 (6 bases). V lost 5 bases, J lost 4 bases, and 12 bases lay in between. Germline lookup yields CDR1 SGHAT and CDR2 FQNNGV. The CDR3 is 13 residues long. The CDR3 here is CASSPQGQYEQYF. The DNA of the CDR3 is TGTGCCAGCAGCCCACAGGGCCAATACGAGCAGTACTTC.